These 18 T cell receptor beta chains share one sample of origin, sequenced in a study of cytomegalovirus exposure and HLA in healthy donors. The PCR used 60 Vbeta and 13 Jbeta primers. Generated by immunoSEQ multiplex PCR, the TCRdb table keeps only in-frame clones and is missing some. There are some 200,000 clones in the sample; 75% to 80% occur only once, and around 1.8% lies in the top ten. The sequenced sample was PBMCs. The receptors originated from a young man in good health and CMV-seronegative.

The gene calls are TRBV7-8 and TRBJ1-5; tentative D call: TRBD1 (5 bases). This CDR3 contains 15 residues. Germline V gene sequence: CDR1 SGHVS, CDR2 FQNEAQ. The V gene lost 8 bases and the J gene lost 0 bases, with 14 bases spanning the gap. The CDR3 region is CASRSTGASNQPQHF. CDR3 nucleotides: TGTGCCAGCCGGTCCACTGGGGCTAGCAATCAGCCCCAGCATTTT.

The rearrangement links TRBV5-1 to TRBJ2-2, with 8 bases aligning to TRBD2. CDR1 SGHRS and CDR2 YFSETQ come from the germline V gene. The CDR3 is 16 residues long. The V gene end was trimmed by 1 base and the J gene end by 4 bases; junction bases not matched to a gene: 6. DNA for the CDR3: TGCGCCAGCAGCTTGCGACCCGGGGGGGTCACCGGGGAGCTGTTTTTT. Amino acids: CASSLRPGGVTGELFF.

The CDR3, as DNA: TGTGCCAGCAGTGAATGGGAAGACAGGGGGACCGGGGAGCTGTTTTTT. Protein product: CASSEWEDRGTGELFF. The gene calls are TRBV2 and TRBJ2-2, with 9 bases aligning to TRBD1. V shed 2 bases, J shed 5 bases, and the junction held 6 bases outside the gene matches. The CDR3 is 16 amino acids. CDR1 is SNHLY and CDR2 is FYNNEI in the germline V gene.

This sequence joins TRBV5-1 and TRBJ1-1, with 7 nucleotides matching TRBD1. CDR1 and CDR2 (germline): SGHRS, YFSETQ. Trimming at V came to 3 bases and at J to 5 bases, leaving 10 bases not matched to a gene. The CDR3 covers 15 residues. The CDR3, as DNA: TGCGCCAGCAGCTGGACAACACAGGGGCTGACTGAAGCTTTCTTT. Its protein is CASSWTTQGLTEAFF.

The rearrangement uses TRBV5-5 and TRBJ1-1, with TRBD1 as a possible D gene (5 bases). Germline CDR1 is SGHKS and CDR2 is YYEKEE (reference sequence). Trimming pared 1 base from V and 0 bases from J, leaving 10 bases between. The CDR3 is made up of 15 amino acids. The CDR3 nucleotides read TGTGCCAGCAGCTTGTACAGGACCCTGAACACTGAAGCTTTCTTT. Its protein is CASSLYRTLNTEAFF.

The chain uses TRBV6-1 and TRBJ2-5; 9 nucleotides align to TRBD1. The CDR3 is 14 amino acids. CDR1 is MNHNS and CDR2 is SASEGT in the germline V gene. V dropped 5 bases and J dropped 4; count of bases not matched to a gene: 5. The CDR3 nucleotides read TGTGCCAGCAGTCAAAGGACAGGGGCAGAGACCCAGTACTTC. Protein product: CASSQRTGAETQYF.

The chain has TRBV7-8 and TRBJ1-4, with D maybe TRBD1 (5 bases). Per germline, CDR1 SGHVS and CDR2 FQNEAQ. The V end was cut by 5 bases, the J end by 4 bases, with 8 bases between. CDR3 size: 13 residues. The CDR3 DNA sequence: TGTGCCAGCAGCGGGGGGGTTAATGAAAAACTGTTTTTT. Protein product: CASSGGVNEKLFF.

This clone was observed a single time. The V and J genes are TRBV2 and TRBJ1-1; D unclear. Germline V lookup: CDR1 SNHLY, CDR2 FYNNEI. The CDR3 length is 12 residues. V lost 8 bases to trimming and J lost 1 base, with 8 bases between them. CDR3 coding DNA: TGTGCCAGCCGGGTAGGGAACACTGAAGCTTTCTTT. Residues: CASRVGNTEAFF.

The V and J genes are TRBV5-8 and TRBJ2-7; D is perhaps TRBD1 (5 bases). With 0 bases removed from V and 6 bases from J, the gap between germline ends came to 16 bases. CDR3 length: 15 amino acids. Germline V gives CDR1 SGHTS, CDR2 YDEGEE. Here the CDR3 reads CASSLGQTRFTEQYF. The DNA of the CDR3 is TGTGCCAGCAGCTTGGGACAGACCAGGTTTACCGAGCAGTACTTC. Complete variable domain (other parts from reference TRBV5-8 and TRBJ2-7): EAGVTQSPTHLIKTRGQQATLRCSPISGHTSVYWYQQALGLGLQFLLWYDEGEERNRGNFPPRFSGRQFPNYSSELNVNALELEDSALYLCASSLGQTRFTEQYFGPGTRLTVT.

The rearrangement uses TRBV15 and TRBJ2-1, with 12 bases identical to TRBD2. This CDR3 comprises 16 residues. With V trimmed by 1 base and J by 8 bases, 6 bases remained unmatched. The germline V gene has CDR1 LNHNV and CDR2 YYDKDF (reference sequence). The CDR3 DNA sequence: TGTGCCACCAGCAGAGGACTAGCGGGAGATATCGATGAGCAGTTCTTC. It codes for CATSRGLAGDIDEQFF.

The chain combines TRBV6-1 with TRBJ2-7; a possible D gene is TRBD1 (6 bases). V was trimmed by 2 bases and J by 2 bases, leaving 10 bases between them. Germline CDR1 is MNHNS and CDR2 is SASEGT. This CDR3 comprises 14 residues. The CDR3 sequence is CASSETGQPYEQYF. The DNA for the CDR3 is TGTGCCAGCAGTGAAACCGGACAGCCCTACGAGCAGTACTTC.

The chain uses TRBV6-1 and TRBJ1-2; the match to TRBD1 covers 8 bases. CDR3 length: 12 residues. V shed 7 bases, J shed 6 bases, and the junction held 4 bases outside the gene matches. From germline, CDR1 is MNHNS and CDR2 SASEGT. The CDR3 nucleotides are TGTGCCAGCAAGGCAGGGGGCAATGGCTACACCTTC. It specifies CASKAGGNGYTF.

The chain joins TRBV10-1 to TRBJ2-7; 8 positions agree with TRBD1. The V and J ends lost 3 bases and 5 bases, in that order; junction bases with no gene match: 3. The CDR3 runs to 13 residues. Germline V gene data show CDR1 as WNHNN and CDR2 as SYGVQD (reference sequence). The DNA for the CDR3 is TGCGCCAGCAGTGACAGGGGGCCGAACGAGCAGTACTTC. Translated: CASSDRGPNEQYF.

The chain combines TRBV11-2 with TRBJ2-7; weak D call: TRBD2 (5 bases). The germline V gene has CDR1 SGHAT and CDR2 FQNNGV. V was cut by 0 bases and J by 5 bases, with 17 bases left in between. The CDR3 totals 16 residues. The CDR3 sequence: CASSLDGGGRFDEQYF. The CDR3, as DNA: TGTGCCAGCAGCTTAGATGGAGGAGGAAGATTTGACGAGCAGTACTTC.

The V gene is TRBV27, the J gene TRBJ2-7, with 9 bases fitting TRBD1. The CDR3 sequence is 15 residues long. Germline lookup yields CDR1 MNHEY and CDR2 SMNVEV (reference sequence). J gave up 3 bases and V 4 bases, and 7 bases lay outside the gene matches. The CDR3 here is CASSSQDRGVYEQYF. CDR3 in DNA: TGTGCCAGCAGTTCCCAGGACAGGGGTGTCTACGAGCAGTACTTC.

This chain uses TRBV14 with TRBJ1-3; D is unresolved. Trimming took off 7 bases at V and 0 bases at J, with 10 bases between the two ends. The germline V gene has CDR1 SGHDN and CDR2 FVKESK. This CDR3 comprises 14 residues. The CDR3 sequence: CASTRGSSGNTIYF. The CDR3 coding sequence is TGTGCCAGCACCCGAGGGAGCTCTGGAAACACCATATATTTT.

This clone occurred a few times. The chain combines TRBV30 with TRBJ1-1; the D is unclear. Germline V gene data show CDR1 as GTSNPN and CDR2 as SVGIG (reference sequence). Trimming removed 6 bases from V and 3 bases from J, with 14 bases in between. This CDR3 has 13 amino acids. CDR3 DNA: TGTGCCTGTACCAAAGGGAGGGACACTGAAGCTTTCTTT. Protein product: CACTKGRDTEAFF.

V usage is TRBV19 and J usage is TRBJ2-5; 7 bases agree with TRBD1. The J call may not be correct, given that the DNA end is closer to TRBJ2-7. Germline loops: CDR1 LNHDA, CDR2 SQIVND (reference sequence). The CDR3 totals 15 residues. The CDR3 nucleotides are TGTGCCAGTAGTTTCAGATTATCGACAGGGAGCGAGCAGTACTTC. This sequence encodes CASSFRLSTGSEQYF.